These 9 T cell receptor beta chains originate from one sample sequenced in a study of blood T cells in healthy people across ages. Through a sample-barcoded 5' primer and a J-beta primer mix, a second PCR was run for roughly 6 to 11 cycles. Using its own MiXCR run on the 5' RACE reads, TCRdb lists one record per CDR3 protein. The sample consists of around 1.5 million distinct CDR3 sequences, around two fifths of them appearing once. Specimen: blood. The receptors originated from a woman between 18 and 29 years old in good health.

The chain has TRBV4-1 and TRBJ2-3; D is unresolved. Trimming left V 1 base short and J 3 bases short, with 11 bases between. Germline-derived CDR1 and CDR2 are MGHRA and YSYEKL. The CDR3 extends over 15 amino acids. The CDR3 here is CASSQVGVGTDTQYF. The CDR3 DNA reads TGCGCCAGCAGCCAAGTCGGAGTTGGTACAGATACGCAGTATTTT.

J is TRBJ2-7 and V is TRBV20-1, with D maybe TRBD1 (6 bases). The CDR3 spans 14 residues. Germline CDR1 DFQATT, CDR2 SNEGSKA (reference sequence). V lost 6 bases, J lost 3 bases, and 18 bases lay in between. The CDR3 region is CSAADRFLVYEQYF. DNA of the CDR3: TGCAGTGCGGCAGACAGGTTCTTAGTCTACGAGCAGTACTTC.

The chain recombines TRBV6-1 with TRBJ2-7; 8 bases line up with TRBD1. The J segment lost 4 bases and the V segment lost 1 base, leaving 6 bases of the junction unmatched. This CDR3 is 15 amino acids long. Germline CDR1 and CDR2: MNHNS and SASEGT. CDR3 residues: CASSEGPGGQYEQYF. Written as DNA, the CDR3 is TGTGCCAGCAGTGAAGGTCCAGGGGGCCAGTACGAGCAGTACTTC.

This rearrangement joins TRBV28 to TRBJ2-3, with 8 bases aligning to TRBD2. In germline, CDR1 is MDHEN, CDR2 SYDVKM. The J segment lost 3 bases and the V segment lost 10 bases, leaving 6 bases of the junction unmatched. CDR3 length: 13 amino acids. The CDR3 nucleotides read TGTGCCACCGGGACTAGAGGGACAGATACGCAGTATTTT. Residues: CATGTRGTDTQYF. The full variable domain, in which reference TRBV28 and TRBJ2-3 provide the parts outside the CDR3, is DVKVTQSSRYLVKRTGEKVFLECVQDMDHENMFWYRQDPGLGLRLIYFSYDVKMKEKGDIPEGYSVSREKKERFSLILESASTNQTSMYLCATGTRGTDTQYFGPGTRLTVL.

The CDR3 here is CASSPGQGTTGELFF. The DNA for the CDR3 is TGTGCCAGCAGCCCTGGACAGGGAACTACCGGGGAGCTGTTTTTT. The chain employs TRBV11-3 and TRBJ2-2, with TRBD1 identical over 8 bases. Per the germline V gene, CDR1 is SGHNT and CDR2 is YENEEA. V shed 5 bases and J 5 bases; nucleotides not matched to a gene: 7. The length of the CDR3 is 15 residues.

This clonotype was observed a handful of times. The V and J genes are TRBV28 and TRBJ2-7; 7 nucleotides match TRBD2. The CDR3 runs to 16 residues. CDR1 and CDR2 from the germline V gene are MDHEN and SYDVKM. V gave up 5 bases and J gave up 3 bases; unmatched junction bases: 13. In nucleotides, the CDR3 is TGTGCCAGCAGTGGTTTCGGTGGACTAGTAGACTACGAGCAGTACTTC. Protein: CASSGFGGLVDYEQYF.

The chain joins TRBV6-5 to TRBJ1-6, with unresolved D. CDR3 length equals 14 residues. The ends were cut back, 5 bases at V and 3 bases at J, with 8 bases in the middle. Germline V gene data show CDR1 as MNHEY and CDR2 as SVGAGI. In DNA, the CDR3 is TGTGCCAGCAGTAGCAGCCACTATAATTCACCCCTCCACTTT. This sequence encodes CASSSSHYNSPLHF.

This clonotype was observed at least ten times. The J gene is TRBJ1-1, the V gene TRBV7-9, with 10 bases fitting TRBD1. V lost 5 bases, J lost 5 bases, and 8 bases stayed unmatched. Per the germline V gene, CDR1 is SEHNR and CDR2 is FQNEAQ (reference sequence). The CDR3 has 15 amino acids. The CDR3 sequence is CASSPMGQGMTEAFF. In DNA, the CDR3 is TGTGCCAGCAGCCCGATGGGACAGGGGATGACTGAAGCTTTCTTT.

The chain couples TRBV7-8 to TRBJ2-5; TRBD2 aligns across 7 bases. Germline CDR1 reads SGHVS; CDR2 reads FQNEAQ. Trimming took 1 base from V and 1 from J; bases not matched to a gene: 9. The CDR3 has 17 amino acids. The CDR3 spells CASSLGGLAERQETQYF. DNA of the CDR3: TGTGCCAGCAGCTTAGGAGGGCTAGCGGAGCGCCAAGAGACCCAGTACTTC.